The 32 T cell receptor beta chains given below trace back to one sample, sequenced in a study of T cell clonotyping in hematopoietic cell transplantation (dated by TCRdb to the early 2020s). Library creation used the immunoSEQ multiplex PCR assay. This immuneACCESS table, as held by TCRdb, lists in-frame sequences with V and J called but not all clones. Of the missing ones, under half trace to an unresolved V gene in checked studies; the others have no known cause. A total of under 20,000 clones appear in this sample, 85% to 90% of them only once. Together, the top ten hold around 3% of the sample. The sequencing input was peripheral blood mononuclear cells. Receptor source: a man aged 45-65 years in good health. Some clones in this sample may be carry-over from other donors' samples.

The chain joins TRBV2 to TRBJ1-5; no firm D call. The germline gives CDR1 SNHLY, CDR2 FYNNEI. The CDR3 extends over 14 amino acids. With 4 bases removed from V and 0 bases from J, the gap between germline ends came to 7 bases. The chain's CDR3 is CASSGTYSNQPQHF. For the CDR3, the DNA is TGTGCCAGCAGTGGGACGTATAGCAATCAGCCCCAGCATTTT.

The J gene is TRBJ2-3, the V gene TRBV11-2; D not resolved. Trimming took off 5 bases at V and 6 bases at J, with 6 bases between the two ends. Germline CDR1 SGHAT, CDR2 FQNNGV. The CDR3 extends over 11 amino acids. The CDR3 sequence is CASSLGDTQYF. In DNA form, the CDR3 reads TGTGCCAGCAGCCTAGGGGATACGCAGTATTTT.

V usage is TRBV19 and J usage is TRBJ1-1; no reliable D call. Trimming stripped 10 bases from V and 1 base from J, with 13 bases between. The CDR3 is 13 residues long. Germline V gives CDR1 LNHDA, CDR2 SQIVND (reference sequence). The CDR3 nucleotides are TGTGCCACCAAAGGAGGGTCGAACACTGAAGCTTTCTTT. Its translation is CATKGGSNTEAFF.

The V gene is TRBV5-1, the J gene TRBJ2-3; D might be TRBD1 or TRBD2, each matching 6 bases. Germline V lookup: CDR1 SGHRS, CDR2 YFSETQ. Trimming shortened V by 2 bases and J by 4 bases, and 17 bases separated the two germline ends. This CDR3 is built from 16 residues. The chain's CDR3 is CASSLSWLGGADTQYF. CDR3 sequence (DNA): TGCGCCAGCAGCTTAAGTTGGTTGGGGGGCGCAGATACGCAGTATTTT.

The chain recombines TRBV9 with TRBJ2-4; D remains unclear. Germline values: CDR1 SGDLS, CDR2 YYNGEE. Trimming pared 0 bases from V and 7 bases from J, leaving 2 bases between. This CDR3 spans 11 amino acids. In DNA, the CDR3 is TGTGCCAGCAGCGTAGAGAACATTCAGTACTTC. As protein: CASSVENIQYF.

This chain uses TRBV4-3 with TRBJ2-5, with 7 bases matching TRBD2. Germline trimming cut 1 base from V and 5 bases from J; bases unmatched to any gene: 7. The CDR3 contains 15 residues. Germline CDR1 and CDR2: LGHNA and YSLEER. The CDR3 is CASSQGGGVEETQYF. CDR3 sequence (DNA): TGCGCCAGCAGCCAAGGGGGAGGGGTCGAGGAGACCCAGTACTTC.

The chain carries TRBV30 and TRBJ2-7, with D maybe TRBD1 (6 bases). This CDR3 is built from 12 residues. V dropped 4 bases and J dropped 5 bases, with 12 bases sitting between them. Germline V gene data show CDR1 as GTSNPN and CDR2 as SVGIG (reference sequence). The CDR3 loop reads CAWTGAGDEQYF. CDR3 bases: TGTGCCTGGACAGGGGCAGGGGACGAGCAGTACTTC. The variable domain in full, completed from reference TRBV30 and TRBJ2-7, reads SQTIHQWPATLVQPVGSPLSLECTVEGTSNPNLYWYRQAAGRGLQLLFYSVGIGQISSEVPQNLSASRPQDRQFILSSKKLLLSDSGFYLCAWTGAGDEQYFGPGTRLTVT.

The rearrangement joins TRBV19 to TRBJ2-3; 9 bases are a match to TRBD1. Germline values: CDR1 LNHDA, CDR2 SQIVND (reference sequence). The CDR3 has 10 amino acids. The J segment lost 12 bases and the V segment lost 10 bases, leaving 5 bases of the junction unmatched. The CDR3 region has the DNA TGTGCCACCCCGGGACAGGGACAGTATTTT. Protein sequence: CATPGQGQYF. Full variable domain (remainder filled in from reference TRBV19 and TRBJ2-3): DGGITQSPKYLFRKEGQNVTLSCEQNLNHDAMYWYRQDPGQGLRLIYYSQIVNDFQKGDIAEGYSVSREKKESFPLTVTSAQKNPTAFYLCATPGQGQYFGPGTRLTVL.

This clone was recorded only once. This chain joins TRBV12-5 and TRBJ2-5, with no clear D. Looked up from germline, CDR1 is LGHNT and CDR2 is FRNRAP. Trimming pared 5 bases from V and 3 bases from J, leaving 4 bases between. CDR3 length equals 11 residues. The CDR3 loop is CASGVEETQYF. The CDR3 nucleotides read TGTGCTAGTGGTGTCGAAGAGACCCAGTACTTC.

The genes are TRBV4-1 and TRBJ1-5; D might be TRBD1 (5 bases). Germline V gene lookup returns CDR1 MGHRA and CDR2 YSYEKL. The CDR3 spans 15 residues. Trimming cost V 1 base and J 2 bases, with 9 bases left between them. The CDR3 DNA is TGCGCCAGCAGCCAAGGGGACTTTCGCAATCAGCCCCAGCATTTT. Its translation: CASSQGDFRNQPQHF.

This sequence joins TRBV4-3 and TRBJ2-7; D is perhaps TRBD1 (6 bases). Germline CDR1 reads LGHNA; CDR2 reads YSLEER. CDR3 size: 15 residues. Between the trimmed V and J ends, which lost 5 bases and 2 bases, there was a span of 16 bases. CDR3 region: CASSFGRGETYEQYF. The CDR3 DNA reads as TGCGCCAGCAGCTTCGGCAGGGGAGAAACCTACGAGCAGTACTTC.

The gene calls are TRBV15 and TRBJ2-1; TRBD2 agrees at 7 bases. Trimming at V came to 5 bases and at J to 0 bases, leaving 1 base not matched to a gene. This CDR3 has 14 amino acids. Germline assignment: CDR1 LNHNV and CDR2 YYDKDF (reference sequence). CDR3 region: CATSGGSSYNEQFF. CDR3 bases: TGTGCCACCAGCGGCGGGAGCTCCTACAATGAGCAGTTCTTC.

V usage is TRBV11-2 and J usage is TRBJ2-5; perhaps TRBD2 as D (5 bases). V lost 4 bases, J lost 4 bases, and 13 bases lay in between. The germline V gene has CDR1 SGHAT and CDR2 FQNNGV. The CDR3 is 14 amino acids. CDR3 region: CASSSGSAVETQYF. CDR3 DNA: TGTGCCAGCAGCTCCGGATCAGCGGTAGAGACCCAGTACTTC.

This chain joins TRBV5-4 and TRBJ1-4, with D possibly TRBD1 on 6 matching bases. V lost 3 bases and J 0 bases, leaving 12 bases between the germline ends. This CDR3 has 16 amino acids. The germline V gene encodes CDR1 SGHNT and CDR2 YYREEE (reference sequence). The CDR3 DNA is TGTGCCAGCAGCTCTGGGGGGCGGGCAACTAATGAAAAACTGTTTTTT. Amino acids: CASSSGGRATNEKLFF. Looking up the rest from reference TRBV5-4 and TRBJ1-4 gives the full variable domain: ETGVTQSPTHLIKTRGQQVTLRCSSQSGHNTVSWYQQALGQGPQFIFQYYREEENGRGNFPPRFSGLQFPNYSSELNVNALELDDSALYLCASSSGGRATNEKLFFGSGTQLSVL.

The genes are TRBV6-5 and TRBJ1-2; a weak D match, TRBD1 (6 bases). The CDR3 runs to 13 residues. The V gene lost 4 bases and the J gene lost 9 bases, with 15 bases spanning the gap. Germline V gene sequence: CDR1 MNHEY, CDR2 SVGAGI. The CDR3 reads CASSSGQPRSYTF. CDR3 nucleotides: TGTGCCAGCAGTTCAGGACAGCCCCGTAGCTACACCTTC.

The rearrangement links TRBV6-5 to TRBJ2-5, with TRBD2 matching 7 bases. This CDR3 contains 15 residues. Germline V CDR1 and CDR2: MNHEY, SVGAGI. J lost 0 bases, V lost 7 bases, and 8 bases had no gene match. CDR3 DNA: TGTGCCAGCAATCCTTTCGGGGGGAACCAAGAGACCCAGTACTTC. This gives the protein CASNPFGGNQETQYF.

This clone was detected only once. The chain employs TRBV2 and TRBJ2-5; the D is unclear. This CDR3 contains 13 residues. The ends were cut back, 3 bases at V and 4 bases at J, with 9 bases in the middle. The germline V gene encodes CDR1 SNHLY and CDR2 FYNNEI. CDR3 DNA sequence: TGTGCCAGCAGTGAGTTACGCGGAGAGACCCAGTACTTC. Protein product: CASSELRGETQYF.

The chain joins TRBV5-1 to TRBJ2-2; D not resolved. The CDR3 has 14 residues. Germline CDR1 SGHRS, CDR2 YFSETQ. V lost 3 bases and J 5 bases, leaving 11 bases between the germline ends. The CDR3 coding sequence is TGCGCCAGCAGCTCAAGGAGTTCGACCGGGGAGCTGTTTTTT. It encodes CASSSRSSTGELFF.

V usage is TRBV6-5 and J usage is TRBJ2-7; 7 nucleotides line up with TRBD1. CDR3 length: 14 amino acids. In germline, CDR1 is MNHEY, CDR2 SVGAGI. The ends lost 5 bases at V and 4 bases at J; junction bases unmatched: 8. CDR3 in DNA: TGTGCCAGCAGTCGGGACAGAGTTTTTTACGAGCAGTACTTC. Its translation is CASSRDRVFYEQYF.

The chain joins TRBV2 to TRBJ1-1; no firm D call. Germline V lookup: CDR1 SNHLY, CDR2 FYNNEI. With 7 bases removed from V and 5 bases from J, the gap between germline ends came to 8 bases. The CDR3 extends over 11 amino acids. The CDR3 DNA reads TGTGCCAGCAAGTTTGGGACTGAAGCTTTCTTT. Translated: CASKFGTEAFF.

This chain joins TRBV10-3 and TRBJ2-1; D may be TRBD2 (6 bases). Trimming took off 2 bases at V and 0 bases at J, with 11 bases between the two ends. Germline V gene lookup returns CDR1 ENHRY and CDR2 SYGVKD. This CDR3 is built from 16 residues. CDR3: CAISEPRRDSYNEQFF. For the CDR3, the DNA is TGTGCCATCAGTGAGCCTCGGAGGGACTCCTACAATGAGCAGTTCTTC.

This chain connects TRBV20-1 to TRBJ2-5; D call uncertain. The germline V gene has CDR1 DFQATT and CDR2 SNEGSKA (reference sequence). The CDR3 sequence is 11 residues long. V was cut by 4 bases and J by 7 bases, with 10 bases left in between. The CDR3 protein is CSAKGAPTQYF. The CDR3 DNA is TGCAGTGCTAAGGGTGCACCGACCCAGTACTTC.

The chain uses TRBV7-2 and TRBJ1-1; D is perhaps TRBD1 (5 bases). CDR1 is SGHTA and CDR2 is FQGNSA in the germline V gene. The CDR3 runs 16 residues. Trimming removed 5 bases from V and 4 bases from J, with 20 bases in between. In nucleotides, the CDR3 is TGTGCCAGCAGCCGATATCCGCAGGGACTTGGCACTGAAGCTTTCTTT. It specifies CASSRYPQGLGTEAFF.

The CDR3 sequence is CAWTHGAVEQYF. The DNA of the CDR3 is TGTGCCTGGACCCACGGGGCCGTGGAGCAGTACTTC. The chain is built from TRBV30 and TRBJ2-7; D assignment may be TRBD1 or TRBD2 (5 bases each). This CDR3 has 12 amino acids. Trimming left V 4 bases short and J 7 bases short, with 14 bases between. Germline V gene data show CDR1 as GTSNPN and CDR2 as SVGIG (reference sequence).

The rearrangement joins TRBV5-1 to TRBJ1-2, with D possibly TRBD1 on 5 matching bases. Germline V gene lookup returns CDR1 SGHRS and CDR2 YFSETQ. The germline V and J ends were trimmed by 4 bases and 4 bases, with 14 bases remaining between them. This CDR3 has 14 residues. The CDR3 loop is CASSTRQPGYGYTF. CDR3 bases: TGCGCCAGCAGCACCCGACAGCCAGGCTATGGCTACACCTTC. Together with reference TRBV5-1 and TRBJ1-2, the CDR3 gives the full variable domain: KAGVTQTPRYLIKTRGQQVTLSCSPISGHRSVSWYQQTPGQGLQFLFEYFSETQRNKGNFPGRFSGRQFSNSRSEMNVSTLELGDSALYLCASSTRQPGYGYTFGSGTRLTVV.

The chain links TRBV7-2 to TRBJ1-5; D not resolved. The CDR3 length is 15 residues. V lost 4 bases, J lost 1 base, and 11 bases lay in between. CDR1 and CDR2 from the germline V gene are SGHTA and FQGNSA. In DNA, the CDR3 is TGTGCCAGCAGCTCAGTTTTCCCAAGCAATCAGCCCCAGCATTTT. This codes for CASSSVFPSNQPQHF. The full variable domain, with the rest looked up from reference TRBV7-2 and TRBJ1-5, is GAGVSQSPSNKVTEKGKDVELRCDPISGHTALYWYRQSLGQGLEFLIYFQGNSAPDKSGLPSDRFSAERTGGSVSTLTIQRTQQEDSAVYLCASSSVFPSNQPQHFGDGTRLSIL.

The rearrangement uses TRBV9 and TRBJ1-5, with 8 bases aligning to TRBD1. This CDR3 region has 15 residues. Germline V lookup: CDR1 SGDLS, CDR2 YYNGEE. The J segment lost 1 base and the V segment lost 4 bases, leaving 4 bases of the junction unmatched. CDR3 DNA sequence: TGTGCCAGCAGCCTAACAGGGGGAAGCAATCAGCCCCAGCATTTT. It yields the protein CASSLTGGSNQPQHF.

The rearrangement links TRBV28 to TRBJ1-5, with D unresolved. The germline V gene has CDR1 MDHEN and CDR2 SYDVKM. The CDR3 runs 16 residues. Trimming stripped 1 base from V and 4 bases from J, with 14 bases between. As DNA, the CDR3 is TGTGCCAGCAGTTTATTATATGGTATTGAAAATCAGCCCCAGCATTTT. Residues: CASSLLYGIENQPQHF.

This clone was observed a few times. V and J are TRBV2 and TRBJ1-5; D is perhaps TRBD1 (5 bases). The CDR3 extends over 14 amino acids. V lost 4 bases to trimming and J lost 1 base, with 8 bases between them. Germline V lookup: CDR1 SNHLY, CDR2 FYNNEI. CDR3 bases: TGTGCCAGCAGTGCAGGGTCGAGCAATCAGCCCCAGCATTTT. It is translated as CASSAGSSNQPQHF.

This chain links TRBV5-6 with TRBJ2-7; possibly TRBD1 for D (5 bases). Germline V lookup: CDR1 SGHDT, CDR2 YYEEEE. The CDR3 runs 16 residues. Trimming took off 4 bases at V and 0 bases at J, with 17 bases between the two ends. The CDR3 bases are TGTGCCAGCAGCCCCCCGGACATTCTTAACTCCTACGAGCAGTACTTC. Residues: CASSPPDILNSYEQYF.

CDR3 in amino acids: CASLRGGEQYF. The CDR3 region has the DNA TGTGCCAGCCTTCGGGGGGGCGAGCAGTACTTC. The V and J genes are TRBV6-5 and TRBJ2-7; 8 bases line up with TRBD2. CDR3 length: 11 amino acids. V trimming: 8 bases; J trimming: 6 bases; junction bases outside the gene matches: 3. CDR1 is MNHEY and CDR2 is SVGAGI in the germline V gene.

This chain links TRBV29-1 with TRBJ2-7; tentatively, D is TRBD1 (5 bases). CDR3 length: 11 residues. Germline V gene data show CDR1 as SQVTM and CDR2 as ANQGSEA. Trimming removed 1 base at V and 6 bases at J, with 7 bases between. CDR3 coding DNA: TGCAGCGTTGAAGTGGGGCCCGAGCAGTACTTC. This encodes CSVEVGPEQYF.